The entry below describes one TCR beta chain. The antigen it binds to is not known. Base-call qualities are not available, and no considerably larger clone is one nucleotide away. The data are from a study of cytomegalovirus exposure and HLA in healthy donors (dated by TCRdb to 2015 to 2018). In the study overall: In an earlier analysis of fewer than 750 of the donors, around 300 Gb of sequence data and roughly 100 million unique TCR beta sequences from about 190 million T cells were reported. HLA typing included class I and class II loci at four-digit resolution. A later genetic analysis took genome-wide SNP genotypes for about 65% of the 666 donors and used that subset as a discovery cohort. The aim of the study was to test whether cataloging public T cell receptors could identify signatures of past pathogen exposure. All discovery cohort repertoires had been generated using a single sequencing platform. Approximately 310 gigabases of sequencing data and tens of millions of unique TCR sequences were included in an early release covering under 650 HLA-typed donors. Across approximately 400 genotyped donors of the cohort, an average of roughly 250,000 unique TCR beta nucleotide sequences per donor were sequenced, and around 19% of those sequences were non-productive. To predict cytomegalovirus infection status, the study brought together high-throughput TCR immunosequencing, statistical association of individual TCRs with disease status, and machine learning. The number of donors typed differed by locus, with 629-630 for A, B, C, DRB1 and DQB1, roughly 520 for DQA1, 600 to 610 for DPA1, and around 450 for DPB1. To decide whether each TCR beta V gene segment behaved as functional or pseudogenic, an earlier analysis of approximately 620 of the donors relied on high-throughput TCR beta sequencing. Among the approximately 400 genotyped donors, more than 70% belonged to the genetic ancestry cluster associated with self-reported Caucasian donors. The study profiled the T cell repertoires of more than 500 subjects by immunosequencing and related them to cytomegalovirus serostatus. Besides the first cohort of roughly 700 subjects, a separate validation cohort made up of some 110 different subjects was used. Rather than drawing on any new phenotypic data, the later analysis identified candidate immune exposures from TCR beta sequences and the way those sequences occurred across donors. Donor age, sex, ethnicity and CMV serostatus were compiled alongside the repertoire data. A later analysis re-examined previously published TCR beta repertoires from 500 to 700 donors and added high-resolution HLA genotyping to investigate patterns of TCR occurrence. About 5 DR-DQ haplotypes were handled as single units for association and clustering, since linkage in the cohort was strong.

The paper's findings and limits, for the study overall: In a later analysis, several top co-occurrence clusters were reported to appear linked to parvovirus B19, influenza, CMV and Epstein-Barr virus. In this cohort, only TCR beta chains were sequenced, and detectable features were limited by the absence of alpha or paired-chain data. In vitro tests confirmed that a few of the cytomegalovirus-associated TCR beta chains recognize cytomegalovirus antigens. The presence/absence analyses assumed that sequencing depth was roughly uniform across donors, and that assumption may not be true. Most TCR sequences were observed very rarely across donors, whereas some public TCRs were present in many individuals. In a later analysis, HLA-associated TCR beta chains showed more clonal expansion and lower generation probabilities than non-associated chains that were equally common. In an earlier analysis of some 500 of the donors, most TCR beta V segments appeared in productive rearrangements about 87% or about 30% of the time, broadly matching IMGT annotations. The 87-base-pair reads could not distinguish some IMGT-functional V segments, including TRBV6-2 and TRBV6-3, so those segments were excluded. V-gene and J-gene trimming of TCR beta chains was associated with a missense DCLRE1C variant in a later genetic analysis, and the association was replicated in an independent cohort. The classifier was reported to diagnose cytomegalovirus status with high specificity and sensitivity in both the original cohort and the validation cohort. According to a later analysis, most CMV-associated TCR beta chains appeared to be HLA-restricted, and the HLA associations seemed to be driven largely by CMV exposure. Over 15 rarely observed V segments, including chromosome 9 orphons, were excluded from the earlier analysis of some 590 of the donors because counts were too low. A total of about 150 TCR beta chains were listed by the study as associated with cytomegalovirus. Linkage disequilibrium might explain the correlated functional status among segregating V segments, but an unknown experimental factor could not be ruled out. A further reported finding was that TCR beta sequences accurately predicted the HLA-A and HLA-B alleles for most subjects in the first cohort. The authors suggested that the approach could potentially be extended to other disease states and immunological phenotypes. When HLA alleles, especially DR and DQ, strongly co-occurred, TCR associations were difficult to assign to individual alleles. According to a later analysis, TCR association rates differed among HLA loci, with DRB1 alleles showing the most associated TCRs and HLA-C alleles showing the fewest. A cluster of highly shared sequence variants was judged likely to represent a technical artifact of the sequencing pipeline. HLA typing was unavailable for some donors at each locus, so association tests used only the typed subset. According to a later genetic analysis, donors in an Asian-associated ancestry cluster had fewer N-insertions in productive TCRs than the approximately 700-donor mean. In a later analysis, about 16,000 TCR beta sequences were associated with specific HLA alleles at a false discovery rate of 0.05. For the cohort, immune exposure information was limited to CMV serostatus.

Preparation of the library involved the immunoSEQ multiplex PCR assay. For the multiplex PCR, a mixture combining 60 forward primers for TCR Vbeta segments and 13 reverse primers for TCR Jbeta segments was used. Amplification of the CDR3 region of rearranged TCR beta genes was performed with a multiplex PCR assay on genomic DNA. Amplified TCR beta libraries were sequenced as 87-base-pair reads on the Illumina HiSeq System. In the paper's pipeline: Across the roughly 640 repertoires, a later analysis counted tens of millions of unique TCR beta chains, around 11 million of which were shared by at least two donors. Raw reads were error-corrected and collapsed into unique sequences by a nearest-neighbor algorithm in which closely related sequences were merged to remove PCR and sequencing errors. CDR3 sequences were aligned to IMGT reference sequences to assign V, D and J gene segments. Each retained sequence needed at least a six-nucleotide match to both a V gene segment and a J gene segment. Rearrangements were classified as productive when the CDR3 lacked stop codons and remained in frame with V and J, and all other rearrangements were classified as non-productive. CDR3 was defined by IMGT convention, running from the second conserved V-encoded cysteine to the conserved J-encoded phenylalanine. The earlier analysis of fewer than 750 of the donors excluded sequences that lacked an unambiguous match to a single V gene segment. An earlier analysis of several hundred of the donors called V segments functional above 56.7% productive rearrangements and segregating when the between-donor standard deviation exceeded 5%. A statistical classification framework was built to diagnose cytomegalovirus status from the catalog of TCR beta chain sequences. In a later analysis, TCR nucleotide sequences were compared against IMGT/GENE-DB human TR gene sequences so that V and J genes could be assigned. Using the TCRdist pipeline, a later analysis assigned CDR3 sequences along with most-parsimonious VDJ recombination scenarios. A later analysis defined each TCR beta chain by its CDR3 amino acid sequence plus V-gene family, and excluded reads lacking a unique V-gene family. A later analysis removed over 500 highly shared, low-generation-probability nucleotide sequences to deal with suspected cross-contamination and a sequencing artifact. A later analysis calculated a clonal expansion index for each public chain from normalized within-repertoire ranks of inferred template counts. Generation probabilities in a later analysis came from a VDJ recombination model fitted to out-of-frame rearrangements, and those results were checked against IGoR. A later analysis scored TCR-TCR, TCR-HLA and TCR-CMV co-occurrence with hypergeometric tests, applying a repertoire-size bias correction to TCR pairs. To estimate false discovery rates, a later analysis permuted the HLA or CMV assignments 20 times. In a later analysis, co-occurring TCRs were grouped using DBSCAN, and TCRdist sequence similarity was added for clustering within HLA-allele-positive subsets. For co-occurrence clustering, repertoires with fewer than 30,000 or more than 120,000 public chains were excluded, along with five repertoires with anomalous nucleotide sharing. TCRdb stores this immuneACCESS table with in-frame sequences only. Part of the clones is absent; in the studies checked, under half of the shortfall reflects unresolved V genes, and no reason is known for the rest. V, J and clone size were drawn from that table, and D and trimming were deduced from the DNA. The sample table shows roughly 250,000 clones, and about four fifths are seen once. The ten largest account for about 0.28% of the sample.

The cohort comprised fewer than 700 healthy bone marrow donors. Cohort members were all nominally healthy when sampled, although unrecorded immune exposures were likely present. The donor tested CMV seronegative and was one of the 352 seronegative cohort members. Each donor provided a peripheral blood sample, and peripheral blood mononuclear cells were used for TCR beta sequencing. Genomic DNA was extracted from the blood cell samples with the Qiagen DNeasy Blood Extraction Kit. From the germline V gene, CDR1 is SGHDN and CDR2 is FVKESK. Reading from cysteine to phenylalanine, the CDR3 counts 13 amino acids. The read is trimmed to its CDR3 DNA, 39 bases read in frame from base 1. V sheds 4 bases and J sheds 12 bases, leaving 18 bases between their ends.

The sequence was obtained from a girl aged 2 to 9 in good health and CMV-seronegative. The chain joins TRBV14 to TRBJ1-1; there is no confident call for the D gene. The source material was PBMCs. The CDR3 has the sequence CASSPQSTPYTFF. Here is the DNA: TGTGCCAGCAGCCCCCAATCCACACCTTACACTTTCTTT.